The source of this TCR beta chain is a study of T cell responses to AZD1222 COVID-19 vaccine. General observations from the study: Spike as a whole was targeted by vaccine-associated CD4 TCRs, dominant at 160-218 and 743-854.

Using immunoSEQ multiplex PCR, the repertoire was profiled, and TCRdb retains in-frame clones only, with some absent. The sample consists of around 100,000 clones, 85% of them appearing once. The CDR3 contains 15 residues. The V gene's germline CDR1 is LGHNT and CDR2 FRNRAP. Losses at the gene ends were 5 bases for V and 4 bases for J; bases not matched to a gene: 3. As for this clone: Its target is unknown.

The chain couples TRBV12-5 to TRBJ2-1; TRBD2 agrees at 12 bases. The clonotype was recovered from an adult who received the AZD1222 COVID-19 vaccine. The sample was peripheral blood, taken 28 days after the second AZD1222 dose. The CDR3 DNA is TGTGCTAGTGGTGTGACTAGCGGGGGTTACAATGAGCAGTTCTTC. Encoded protein: CASGVTSGGYNEQFF.